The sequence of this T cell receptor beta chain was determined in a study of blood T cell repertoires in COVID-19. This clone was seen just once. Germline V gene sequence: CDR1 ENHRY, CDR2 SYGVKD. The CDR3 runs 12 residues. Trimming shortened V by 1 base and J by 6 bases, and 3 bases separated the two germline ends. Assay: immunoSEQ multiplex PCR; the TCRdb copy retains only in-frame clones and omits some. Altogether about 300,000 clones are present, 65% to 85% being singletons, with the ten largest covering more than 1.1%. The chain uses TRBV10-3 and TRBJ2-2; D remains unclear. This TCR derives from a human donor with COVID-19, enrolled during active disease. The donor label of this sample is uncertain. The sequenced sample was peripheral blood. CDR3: CAISELAGELFF. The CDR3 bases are TGTGCCATCAGTGAGTTAGCCGGGGAGCTGTTTTTT.